Shown below are 21 T cell receptor beta chains from a single sample sequenced in a study of shared T cell receptors in the human thymus (dated by TCRdb to 2020 to 2023). Receptor libraries were prepared by the immunoSEQ multiplex PCR assay. TCRdb obtained this table from immuneACCESS and retained in-frame rearrangements with V and J assigned. These tables miss some clones; where compared with another copy, unresolved V genes account for less than half of the shortfall, and the remainder is unexplained. For this sample the table gives roughly 710,000 clones, of which 80% to 90% were detected only once. Together, the top ten hold around 0.0099% of the sample. The same specimen was also included in a second study, on human thymus T cells.

The specimen was thymocytes. Receptor source: a girl under three years old with a congenital heart defect. Donor details come from another sample of the same person, matched by shared clones.

This chain joins TRBV5-1 and TRBJ2-5; 7 bases fit TRBD2. Germline lookup yields CDR1 SGHRS and CDR2 YFSETQ. The CDR3 is 14 residues long. With V trimmed by 1 base and J by 1 base, 1 base remained unmatched. In nucleotides, the CDR3 is TGCGCCAGCAGCTTGCGGACTAGCCAAGAGACCCAGTACTTC. Its protein product is CASSLRTSQETQYF.

This chain uses TRBV19 with TRBJ1-2; TRBD1 matches 9 bases. The CDR3 runs to 12 residues. The V gene's germline CDR1 is LNHDA and CDR2 SQIVND (reference sequence). Unmatched junction bases numbered 5, after V lost 7 bases and J lost 8 bases. CDR3 DNA sequence: TGTGCCAGTACCCTAACAGGGGGCGGCTACACCTTC. As protein: CASTLTGGGYTF.

This clone was counted a few times. V and J are TRBV27 and TRBJ2-3, with no clear D. The CDR3 loop spans 13 amino acids. The V gene's germline CDR1 is MNHEY and CDR2 SMNVEV (reference sequence). V was cut by 3 bases and J by 2 bases, with 6 bases left in between. As DNA, the CDR3 is TGTGCCAGCAGTTTCCTACTCACAGATACGCAGTATTTT. Protein product: CASSFLLTDTQYF.

This sequence joins TRBV6-5 and TRBJ2-3; D is undetermined. The CDR3 contains 13 residues. The germline V and J ends were trimmed by 5 bases and 3 bases, with 9 bases remaining between them. Germline lookup yields CDR1 MNHEY and CDR2 SVGAGI. In nucleotides, the CDR3 is TGTGCCAGCAGTCGCCTAAGAACAGATACGCAGTATTTT. Residues: CASSRLRTDTQYF.

Concerning this clone itself: At one of its ends the junction is not consistent with the germline gene, which may arise from a read error. The J gene is TRBJ1-2, the V gene TRBV14; TRBD1 matches 7 bases. The length of the CDR3 is 19 residues. CDR1 is SGHDN, CDR2 FVKESK, per germline. As DNA, the CDR3 is TGTGCCAGCAGCCAAGAGGGGTGGGACAGCAGAACGGGATACTATGGCTACCCCTTC. Its protein is CASSQEGWDSRTGYYGYPF.

V is TRBV7-8 and J is TRBJ2-3, with D unresolved. The germline V gene has CDR1 SGHVS and CDR2 FQNEAQ. V lost 1 base and J lost 4, with 12 bases in between. The CDR3 consists of 15 residues. The CDR3 here is CASSLEFRVSDTQYF. In DNA, the CDR3 is TGTGCCAGCAGCTTAGAATTTAGAGTTTCAGATACGCAGTATTTT.

This clone was observed a single time. The chain recombines TRBV14 with TRBJ1-1; D call uncertain. This CDR3 has 16 residues. The ends were cut back, 0 bases at V and 3 bases at J, with 14 bases in the middle. Germline CDR1 is SGHDN and CDR2 is FVKESK. The CDR3, as DNA: TGTGCCAGCAGCCAAGAGGGAGAGGGAAGGGACACTGAAGCTTTCTTT. It yields the protein CASSQEGEGRDTEAFF. Drawing the rest from reference TRBV14 and TRBJ1-1, the complete variable domain is EAGVTQFPSHSVIEKGQTVTLRCDPISGHDNLYWYRRVMGKEIKFLLHFVKESKQDESGMPNNRFLAERTGGTYSTLKVQPAELEDSGVYFCASSQEGEGRDTEAFFGQGTRLTVV.

CDR3 loop: CATKPGTGSGNIQYF. CDR3 nucleotide sequence: TGTGCCACCAAGCCCGGGACAGGCTCGGGGAACATTCAGTACTTC. V is TRBV28 and J is TRBJ2-4, with 8 bases aligning to TRBD1. The ends lost 10 bases at V and 7 bases at J; junction bases unmatched: 15. This CDR3 spans 15 amino acids. The germline CDR1 and CDR2 sequences are MDHEN and SYDVKM.

The V gene is TRBV7-9, the J gene TRBJ2-5, with D hard to call. V lost 1 base to trimming and J lost 2 bases, with 11 bases between them. This CDR3 has 15 amino acids. Germline CDR1 and CDR2: SEHNR and FQNEAQ (reference sequence). DNA of the CDR3: TGTGCCAGCAGCTTAGACAGTACCTTTCAAGAGACCCAGTACTTC. Translation: CASSLDSTFQETQYF.

The chain combines TRBV15 with TRBJ1-1; a possible D gene is TRBD1 (5 bases). This CDR3 contains 14 residues. Trimming removed 0 bases at V and 4 bases at J, with 9 bases between. The germline CDR1 and CDR2 sequences are LNHNV and YYDKDF (reference sequence). The DNA of the CDR3 is TGTGCCACCAGCAGAGATAGGGACTGCACTGAAGCTTTCTTT. Translated: CATSRDRDCTEAFF. The full variable domain, with the rest looked up from reference TRBV15 and TRBJ1-1, is DAMVIQNPRYQVTQFGKPVTLSCSQTLNHNVMYWYQQKSSQAPKLLFHYYDKDFNNEADTPDNFQSRRPNTSFCFLDIRSPGLGDTAMYLCATSRDRDCTEAFFGQGTRLTVV.

The J gene is TRBJ1-4, the V gene TRBV4-3; TRBD1 might be the D (5 bases). This CDR3 has 22 amino acids. Germline V gene data show CDR1 as LGHNA and CDR2 as YSLEER. V was shortened by 5 bases and J by 0 bases, with 31 bases between the two germline ends. The CDR3, as DNA: TGCGCCAGCAGCTCAGGGAACAAGAAAAAGATGGACGTTGTCTCAACTAATGAAAAACTGTTTTTT. Residues: CASSSGNKKKMDVVSTNEKLFF.

This chain uses TRBV29-1 with TRBJ2-3; TRBD2 aligns across 9 bases. Trimming at V came to 6 bases and at J to 4 bases, leaving 14 bases not matched to a gene. The CDR3 runs 16 residues. Germline assignment: CDR1 SQVTM and CDR2 ANQGSEA. CDR3 DNA: TGCAGCGTACGGCGGGGGGGCGGTAGATTAGCAGATACGCAGTATTTT. Its translation is CSVRRGGGRLADTQYF.

A few counts support this clone. The chain links TRBV10-3 to TRBJ1-2; D gene ambiguous. Trimming pared 9 bases from V and 14 bases from J, leaving 25 bases between. Germline V lookup: CDR1 ENHRY, CDR2 SYGVKD. There are 13 residues in the CDR3. The CDR3 nucleotides read TGTGCCATGTCGCCGGGGAGGGCCGACGTGAAAACCTTC. Translation gives CAMSPGRADVKTF.

This chain uses TRBV11-2 with TRBJ1-4; D not resolved. CDR1 and CDR2 (germline): SGHAT, FQNNGV. CDR3 length equals 16 residues. V was trimmed by 0 bases and J by 5 bases, leaving 13 bases between them. For the CDR3, the DNA is TGTGCCAGCAGCTTAGATCGACCGGAGTTCAATGAAAAACTGTTTTTT. Its protein product is CASSLDRPEFNEKLFF.

This clone appeared a few times. The CDR3 DNA follows: TGTGCCAGCAGCAAACAGGTGGGGTCTAACTATGGCTACACCTTC. Translated: CASSKQVGSNYGYTF. The rearrangement joins TRBV5-8 to TRBJ1-2; a weak D match, TRBD1 (5 bases). Trimming shortened V by 4 bases and J by 0 bases, and 13 bases separated the two germline ends. Germline values: CDR1 SGHTS, CDR2 YDEGEE. The CDR3 runs to 15 residues. The full variable domain, its missing parts supplied by reference TRBV5-8 and TRBJ1-2, is EAGVTQSPTHLIKTRGQQATLRCSPISGHTSVYWYQQALGLGLQFLLWYDEGEERNRGNFPPRFSGRQFPNYSSELNVNALELEDSALYLCASSKQVGSNYGYTFGSGTRLTVV.

The chain recombines TRBV19 with TRBJ2-1; 10 bases map to TRBD2. Germline CDR1 and CDR2: LNHDA and SQIVND (reference sequence). The CDR3 is made up of 16 amino acids. V dropped 4 bases and J dropped 2; count of bases not matched to a gene: 5. The CDR3 protein is CASSTHSGGTYNEQFF. In nucleotides, the CDR3 is TGTGCCAGTAGTACCCATAGCGGGGGGACCTACAATGAGCAGTTCTTC.

This chain uses TRBV7-3 with TRBJ2-7; D might be TRBD1 (6 bases). V shed 3 bases and J shed 3 bases, with 12 bases lying between them. Germline V CDR1 and CDR2: SGHTA, FQGTGA. This CDR3 region has 14 residues. The CDR3 region has the DNA TGTGCCAGCAGCTTCATACTAGGGGGCTACGAGCAGTACTTC. As protein: CASSFILGGYEQYF.

This clone was picked up a small number of times. The chain couples TRBV5-6 to TRBJ1-2, with D perhaps matching TRBD1 (5 bases). This CDR3 has 14 amino acids. V dropped 1 base and J dropped 4 bases, with 11 bases sitting between them. Germline V lookup: CDR1 SGHDT, CDR2 YYEEEE. DNA of the CDR3: TGTGCCAGCAGCTTGAGGGCCGGGGGCTATGGCTACACCTTC. Protein sequence: CASSLRAGGYGYTF.

The V and J genes are TRBV25-1 and TRBJ1-1; possibly TRBD1 for D (5 bases). V gave up 3 bases and J gave up 3 bases, with 11 bases separating them. The length of the CDR3 is 14 residues. Germline V gene data show CDR1 as MGHDK and CDR2 as SYGVNS. In DNA form, the CDR3 reads TGTGCCAGCAGTGAGCCGGGGGTCCACACTGAAGCTTTCTTT. This gives the protein CASSEPGVHTEAFF. The full variable domain, its missing parts supplied by reference TRBV25-1 and TRBJ1-1, is EADIYQTPRYLVIGTGKKITLECSQTMGHDKMYWYQQDPGMELHLIHYSYGVNSTEKGDLSSESTVSRIRTEHFPLTLESARPSHTSQYLCASSEPGVHTEAFFGQGTRLTVV.

This clone occurred once. CDR3 nucleotide sequence: TGTGCCAGTAGTATCGGACAGGAAAGAATAGGAAACACCATATATTTT. Protein product: CASSIGQERIGNTIYF. V and J are TRBV19 and TRBJ1-3; 7 bases agree with TRBD1. The V and J ends lost 3 bases and 4 bases, in that order; junction bases with no gene match: 9. Germline-derived CDR1 and CDR2 are LNHDA and SQIVND (reference sequence). The CDR3 length is 16 residues.

In this sample, this clone turned up once. DNA for the CDR3: TGTGCCAGCAGCCAGGTCGGCGTCCAGGCCCGAATGAACACTGAAGCTTTCTTT. This gives the protein CASSQVGVQARMNTEAFF. The rearrangement joins TRBV14 to TRBJ1-1; D is unclear. The CDR3 consists of 18 residues. Germline V gene sequence: CDR1 SGHDN, CDR2 FVKESK. Deletions cut 3 bases from V and 0 bases from J, with 20 bases between.